The T cell receptor (beta chain) described here comes from a study of molecular identifiers for immune sequencing clone quantification. The J segment lost 8 bases and the V segment lost 2 bases, leaving 3 bases of the junction unmatched. Germline lookup yields CDR1 SEHNR and CDR2 FQNEAQ (reference sequence). The CDR3 totals 16 residues. In this sample, this clonotype turned up a few times. Its antigen is currently unknown. Using its own MiXCR run on the PCR reads, TCRdb lists one record per CDR3 protein. The sample yields about 320,000 distinct CDR3 sequences, about 21% seen once. Points from the study as a whole: Spiked Jurkat TCR RNA from one cell was reportedly detectable among some 930,000 naive cells.

Sorting was used to obtain naive CD8 T cells (CD8+CD4-CCR7+CD45RA+). Sequencing used naive CD8+ T cells from blood, with Jurkat cell RNA spiked in. Subset denoted: FACS-sorted CD8+CD4-CCR7+CD45RA+ naive T cells. The sequence came from a human donor in good health. Some libraries in this study had Jurkat cell RNA spiked in. The chain is built from TRBV7-9 and TRBJ2-1; 16 nucleotides match TRBD2. The CDR3 protein is CASSLTGLAGGHEQFF. In DNA, the CDR3 is TGTGCCAGCAGCTTAACGGGACTAGCGGGGGGGCATGAGCAGTTCTTC.